This T cell receptor beta chain was retrieved from a study of post-analysis software for immune sequencing data. Study in general: Relapsing-remitting, secondary progressive and progressive-relapsing multiple sclerosis were all included among the disease courses.

Study-wide findings and caveats: Patients used several TRBV segments, including TRBV5-6, TRBV5-1 and TRBV20-1, more often than controls. Controls had significantly higher normalized Chao1 diversity than multiple sclerosis patients. Under F measure analysis, samples from one preparation batch co-clustered strongly.

Germline V lookup: CDR1 SEHNR, CDR2 FQNEAQ (reference sequence). J was trimmed by 5 bases and V by 5 bases; bases with no gene match: 16. This CDR3 is 18 amino acids long. The TCR beta cDNA libraries contained unique molecular identifiers. TCRdb reprocessed the PCR reads via MiXCR and lists one record per CDR3 protein. The repertoire holds about 760,000 distinct CDR3 sequences, with about 32% as singletons. Notes on this clonotype: Its antigen is not known.

Sequences were obtained from blood. This clonotype was sampled from a girl between 5 and 17 years old with multiple sclerosis. J is TRBJ2-1 and V is TRBV7-9; 9 nucleotides line up with TRBD2. CDR3 nucleotides: TGTGCCAGCAGCCCGCGGCGGTGGGCGGGAGGGCTTAACAATGAGCAGTTCTTC. Encoded protein: CASSPRRWAGGLNNEQFF. Variable domain in full (rest from reference TRBV7-9 and TRBJ2-1): DTGVSQNPRHKITKRGQNVTFRCDPISEHNRLYWYRQTLGQGPEFLTYFQNEAQLEKSRLLSDRFSAERPKGSFSTLEIQRTEQGDSAMYLCASSPRRWAGGLNNEQFFGPGTRLTVL.